The present entry profiles one TCR beta chain with its context. Unmatched junction bases numbered 21, after V lost 4 bases and J lost 7 bases. The CDR3 runs to 19 residues. Germline V gene lookup returns CDR1 LGHNT and CDR2 FRNRAP. TCRdb re-called the RT-PCR reads with MiXCR, one entry per CDR3 protein. Among some 540,000 distinct CDR3 sequences listed, roughly 23% were seen once. This record comes from a study of response to subunit inactivated influenza vaccine. This sample was shared with a second study, whose subject was T cells expressing NK-cell markers. This second study says: TCR beta libraries carry UMIs added by 5'RACE template switching. Out of eight donors sequenced, seven tested HCMV-seropositive and the remaining one seronegative. Of the CD8+ T cell pool in over 5 donors, roughly 1.0-8% was accounted for by dominant NKG2C+ clonotypes.

The TCR comes from a man aged 50-59 years who received an inactivated influenza vaccine. The chain links TRBV12-5 to TRBJ2-1; TRBD1 matches at 8 bases. The sample here was CD4+ T cells sorted from PBMCs, taken roughly 13 days after vaccination. CDR3 residues: CASGWSSASWGDRKNEQFF. CDR3 coding DNA: TGTGCTAGTGGTTGGTCCTCCGCCTCGTGGGGGGACAGGAAGAATGAGCAGTTCTTC.